These 3 T cell receptor beta chains came from one sample sequenced in a study of OX40 agonist ivuxolimab in advanced cancers. TCRdb's table, derived via immunoSEQ multiplex PCR, lists solely in-frame clones and lacks some. Altogether around 90,000 clones are present, 75% to 90% being singletons, with the ten largest covering 7% to 8.5%. Sample: CD4+ or CD8+ T cells sorted from blood, taken in a trial of the OX40 agonist ivuxolimab. Receptor source: an adult with an advanced solid tumor such as melanoma, head and neck, liver or kidney cancer.

This clone was detected a few times. The J gene is TRBJ2-7, the V gene TRBV7-9; 7 bases match TRBD2. The germline CDR1 and CDR2 sequences are SEHNR and FQNEAQ (reference sequence). CDR3 length: 12 residues. With 4 bases clipped from V and 6 bases from J, the junction kept 3 bases outside the gene matches. The CDR3 loop reads CASSSPSGEQYF. CDR3 nucleotide sequence: TGTGCCAGCAGCTCTCCTAGCGGCGAGCAGTACTTC.

This sequence joins TRBV4-2 and TRBJ2-7; D unclear. The CDR3 has 13 amino acids. The V and J ends lost 6 bases and 0 bases respectively, with 9 bases between them. The germline V gene encodes CDR1 LGHNA and CDR2 YNFKEQ. The CDR3 DNA is TGTGCCAGCAGTCCTTCTAGCTCCTACGAGCAGTACTTC. Amino acid sequence: CASSPSSSYEQYF.

This chain links TRBV28 with TRBJ2-3; 8 bases line up with TRBD1. This CDR3 spans 19 amino acids. Germline CDR1 MDHEN, CDR2 SYDVKM. The V gene end was trimmed by 6 bases and the J gene end by 0 bases; junction bases not matched to a gene: 17. CDR3 region: CASSFFSSIAGGSTDTQYF. The CDR3 DNA reads as TGTGCCAGCAGCTTTTTTTCTTCCATAGCAGGGGGCAGCACAGATACGCAGTATTTT.